This T cell receptor (beta chain) was retrieved from a study of blood T cell repertoires in COVID-19. Across the whole study: The United States, Italy and Spain supplied acute and convalescent COVID-19 samples. T cells, B-cell-depleted T cells, or PBMCs supplied cDNA or gDNA.

Study processing details: Amplifying reference gene primers gave estimates of nucleated cell counts. Profiled with immunoSEQ multiplex PCR; TCRdb holds only in-frame clones, not every one. From that table come the V and J calls and clone size; the DNA was used to work out D and trimming. The table shows about 64,000 clones, with about nine tenths occurring only once. This clone has ten or more counts. Germline V gene data show CDR1 as MDHEN and CDR2 as SYDVKM. With 3 bases removed from V and 9 bases from J, the gap between germline ends came to 30 bases. The CDR3 runs 20 residues. This chain links TRBV28 with TRBJ1-6, with D perhaps TRBD1 (6 bases). This TCR was recovered from a man between 45 and 60 years old with active COVID-19. Sequenced material: peripheral blood. As DNA, the CDR3 is TGTGCCAGCAGTTTCCAGAGACAGGCACGAATGAAGGGGGTGGGTTCACCCCTCCACTTT. It specifies CASSFQRQARMKGVGSPLHF.